This TCR beta chain is from a study of tumor-infiltrating lymphocytes in oesophageal squamous cell carcinoma. Each CDR3 protein is one row after TCRdb ran MiXCR on the PCR reads. Of about 14,000 distinct CDR3 sequences listed, roughly half were seen once; the top ten hold about 14%. The clonotype comes from a male donor with esophageal squamous cell carcinoma. The sequenced sample consisted of blood.

CDR3 region: CASSLGTGGEQYF. The CDR3 DNA reads TGTGCCAGCAGCTTAGGGACAGGGGGCGAGCAGTACTTC. The chain employs TRBV7-6 and TRBJ2-1; 10 nucleotides match TRBD1. The DNA end favors TRBJ2-7, so the J call may be wrong. The germline CDR1 and CDR2 sequences are SGHVS and FNYEAQ. The length of the CDR3 is 13 residues.